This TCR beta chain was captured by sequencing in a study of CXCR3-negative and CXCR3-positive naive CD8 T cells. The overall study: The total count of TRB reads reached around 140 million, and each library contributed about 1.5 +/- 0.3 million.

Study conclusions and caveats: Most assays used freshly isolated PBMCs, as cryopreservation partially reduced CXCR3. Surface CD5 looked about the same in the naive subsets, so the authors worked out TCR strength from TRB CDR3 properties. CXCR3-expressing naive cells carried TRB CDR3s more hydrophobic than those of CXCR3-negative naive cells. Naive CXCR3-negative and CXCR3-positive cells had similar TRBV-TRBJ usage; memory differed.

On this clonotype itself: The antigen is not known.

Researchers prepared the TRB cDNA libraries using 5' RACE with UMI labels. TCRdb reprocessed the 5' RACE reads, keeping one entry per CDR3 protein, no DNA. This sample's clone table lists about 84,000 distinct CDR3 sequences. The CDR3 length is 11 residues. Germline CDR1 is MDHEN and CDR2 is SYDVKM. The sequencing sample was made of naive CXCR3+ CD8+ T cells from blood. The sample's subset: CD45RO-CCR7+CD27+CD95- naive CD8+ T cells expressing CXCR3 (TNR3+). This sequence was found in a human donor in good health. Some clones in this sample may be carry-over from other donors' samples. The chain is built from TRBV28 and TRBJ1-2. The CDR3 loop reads CASSLLRGYTF.